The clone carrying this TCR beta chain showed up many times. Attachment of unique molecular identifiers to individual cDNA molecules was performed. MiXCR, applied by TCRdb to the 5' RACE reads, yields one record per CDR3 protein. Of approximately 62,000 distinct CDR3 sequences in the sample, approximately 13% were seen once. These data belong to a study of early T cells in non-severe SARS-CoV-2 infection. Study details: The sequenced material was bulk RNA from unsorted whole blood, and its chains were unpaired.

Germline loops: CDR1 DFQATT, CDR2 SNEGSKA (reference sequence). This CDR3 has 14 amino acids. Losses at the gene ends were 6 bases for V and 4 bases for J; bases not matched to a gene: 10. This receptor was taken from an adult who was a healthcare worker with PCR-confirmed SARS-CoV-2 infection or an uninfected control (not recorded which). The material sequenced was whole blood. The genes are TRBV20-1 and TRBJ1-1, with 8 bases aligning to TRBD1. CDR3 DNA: TGCAGTGCGTCGCCCCTAACAGGGGGCACTGAAGCTTTCTTT. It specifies CSASPLTGGTEAFF.